This T cell receptor beta chain was observed in a study of Ad26.COV2.S vaccination and SARS-CoV-2 variants. Turning to the study itself: The vaccine Ad26.COV2.S was put into the muscle once, or twice with 56 days between. The study's findings and limits: Measures of TCR breadth and depth may have fallen short of total T cell responses. Recipients of either vaccine or placebo displayed similar breadth of non-spike TCRs.

About this clone itself: The antigen is undetermined.

Clones were read by immunoSEQ multiplex PCR, and TCRdb kept only the in-frame ones, dropping some. Here the sample spans approximately 300,000 clones, just over 85% being singletons. Treatment given: some 20 received Ad26.COV2.S at low or high dose, single or two shots; roughly five received placebo; per-sample allocation not given. Material that was analyzed had been drawn on day 63 after the first vaccine or placebo injection. The CDR3 length is 13 residues. V was pared by 5 bases and J by 4 bases, with 11 bases between. The V gene's germline CDR1 is SEHNR and CDR2 FQNEAQ (reference sequence). The chain recombines TRBV7-9 with TRBJ1-2, with D unclear. The sample consisted of peripheral blood, taken in a trial of Ad26.COV2.S vaccine versus placebo. The TCR originated in a person between 18 and 65 years old who received the Ad26.COV2.S COVID-19 vaccine or a placebo. The CDR3 sequence: CASSIDGLYGYTF. The CDR3 nucleotides read TGTGCCAGCAGCATTGACGGTCTCTATGGCTACACCTTC.